One T cell receptor (beta chain) is described in this entry. This sample was included in a study of control samples from healthy donors and cancer patients. V shed 6 bases, J shed 4 bases, and the junction held 8 bases outside the gene matches. The germline gives CDR1 SGHKS, CDR2 YYEKEE (reference sequence). This CDR3 has 14 amino acids. Generated by immunoSEQ multiplex PCR, the TCRdb table keeps only in-frame clones and is missing some. The table lists about 130,000 clones, just under 95% of them singletons, with 4.5% to 7% in the top ten. The receptor was isolated from a man aged 18 to 35 in good health. The chain combines TRBV5-5 with TRBJ2-7, with TRBD1 identical over 9 bases. Sequencing was done on a sample of blood. CDR3 nucleotide sequence: TGTGCCAGCACGGACAGGGGCTATAGATACGAGCAGTACTTC. It yields the protein CASTDRGYRYEQYF.